The rows below give T cell receptor beta chains drawn from one sample of a study of T cells in Graves' hyperthyroidism and ophthalmopathy. TCRdb called the multiplex PCR reads again in MiXCR, with one record for every CDR3 protein. The sample has about 710,000 distinct CDR3 sequences, around 17% seen once. Source material: blood. The receptors here all came from a man aged 18 to 29 with Graves' hyperthyroidism. CDR3s include the opening cysteine and the closing phenylalanine or tryptophan. Each record gives: CDR3 DNA, CDR3 protein, D gene, V gene, J gene, clone size. D genes are given only for firm matches. The size entry is marked missing in some rows and otherwise reads once, few, many or a size class.

DNA: TGTGCCAGCAGCCCAGAGGACAGGGGGCCTATGGACACTGAAGCTTTCTTT
CDR3: CASSPEDRGPMDTEAFF
D: TRBD1
V: TRBV12-3/TRBV12-4
J: TRBJ1-1
size: many

DNA: TGCAGTGCTAGAGATGCTGTGATAGCGGGAGATTATGGTGAGCAGTTCTTC
CDR3: CSARDAVIAGDYGEQFF
D: TRBD2
V: TRBV20-1
J: TRBJ2-1
size: few

DNA: TGTGCCAGCAGAGTAGAGGGACCTTCAGGCGGAGGCTACACCTTC
CDR3: CASRVEGPSGGGYTF
D: NA
V: TRBV28
J: TRBJ1-2
size: many

DNA: TGTGCCAGCCGAACAGGGACTTCCTACGAGCAGTACTTC
CDR3: CASRTGTSYEQYF
D: NA
V: TRBV3-1
J: TRBJ2-7
size: many

DNA: TGTGCCAGCAGAAGACAGGGAATATACTATGGCTACACCTTC
CDR3: CASRRQGIYYGYTF
D: TRBD1
V: TRBV6-1
J: TRBJ1-2
size: NA

DNA: TGCAGTGCTAGATCCAGAACGGGAGCAACCTACAATGAGCAGTTCTTC
CDR3: CSARSRTGATYNEQFF
D: NA
V: TRBV20-1
J: TRBJ2-1
size: NA

DNA: TGTGCCAGTAGTAAACGACAGGGTGATGAGCAGTACTTC
CDR3: CASSKRQGDEQYF
D: TRBD1
V: TRBV19
J: TRBJ2-7
size: NA

DNA: TGCGCCAGCAGCCAAGAGGGGCGGGCCTACGAGCAGTACTTC
CDR3: CASSQEGRAYEQYF
D: NA
V: TRBV4-1
J: TRBJ2-7
size: NA

DNA: TGCAGTGTATTGCGGGAGGTCTCCCCAGATACGCAGTATTTT
CDR3: CSVLREVSPDTQYF
D: TRBD2
V: TRBV20-1
J: TRBJ2-3
size: many

DNA: TGTGCCAGCAGCTTGGGTTTAGGATCTGGGGCCAACGTCCTGACTTTC
CDR3: CASSLGLGSGANVLTF
D: NA
V: TRBV5-6
J: TRBJ2-6
size: NA

DNA: TGTGCCACGGGGACAGGGGGTACGGAGACCCAGTACTTC
CDR3: CATGTGGTETQYF
D: TRBD1
V: TRBV24-1
J: TRBJ2-5
size: NA

DNA: TGTGCCAACTCCCGGGGGGAGGGGGCGAGCACTGAAGCTTTCTTT
CDR3: CANSRGEGASTEAFF
D: TRBD1
V: TRBV2
J: TRBJ1-1
size: many

DNA: TGTGCCAGCAGCGCCCCGGACAGGGGGGATTTGAACACTGAAGCTTTCTTT
CDR3: CASSAPDRGDLNTEAFF
D: TRBD1
V: TRBV9
J: TRBJ1-1
size: NA

DNA: TGTGCCACAGTGACAGCGGGAGTTCGCAATGAGCAGTTCTTC
CDR3: CATVTAGVRNEQFF
D: TRBD2
V: TRBV28
J: TRBJ2-1
size: many

DNA: TGTGCCAGCAGCCCCAGGACAGGGGGGTTACAAGAGACCCAGTACTTC
CDR3: CASSPRTGGLQETQYF
D: TRBD1
V: TRBV5-4
J: TRBJ2-5
size: NA

DNA: TGTGCCAGCACCGAAACAGGAGGTATGAACACTGAAGCTTTCTTT
CDR3: CASTETGGMNTEAFF
D: NA
V: TRBV28
J: TRBJ1-1
size: many

DNA: TGTGCCAGCAGTTTGGGGGGTTATTCACCCCCCCACTTT
CDR3: CASSLGGYSPPHF
D: NA
V: TRBV28
J: TRBJ1-6
size: NA

DNA: TGCAGTGCCCCCCGACTAGGACCTCTCAATGAGCAGTTCTTC
CDR3: CSAPRLGPLNEQFF
D: NA
V: TRBV20-1
J: TRBJ2-1
size: many

DNA: TGTGCCAGCAGTGAAAAAGGAACGGGGGCCAACGTCCTGACTTTC
CDR3: CASSEKGTGANVLTF
D: NA
V: TRBV6-1
J: TRBJ2-6
size: NA

DNA: TGTGCCAGCAACGGACTAGCGGGGGACTACGAGCAGTACTTC
CDR3: CASNGLAGDYEQYF
D: TRBD2
V: TRBV6-2/TRBV6-3
J: TRBJ2-7
size: NA

DNA: TGTGCCAGCAGCGTCCAGGGATCCTCCTACAATGAGCAGTTCTTC
CDR3: CASSVQGSSYNEQFF
D: NA
V: TRBV6-1
J: TRBJ2-1
size: many

DNA: TGTGCCAGCAGCTTGGAAGGGGACGGAGTCGGTGAGACCCAGTACTTC
CDR3: CASSLEGDGVGETQYF
D: NA
V: TRBV5-5
J: TRBJ2-5
size: many

DNA: TGTGCCAGCAGTAGTTCGGGCAATCAGCCCCAGCATTTT
CDR3: CASSSSGNQPQHF
D: NA
V: TRBV12-3/TRBV12-4
J: TRBJ1-5
size: many

DNA: TGTGCCAGCAGCCCCACTACTACAGTTTCCGAGCAGTACTTC
CDR3: CASSPTTTVSEQYF
D: NA
V: TRBV6-1
J: TRBJ2-7
size: NA

DNA: TGTGCCAGCAGCTTGAGAGGGCTGAGCACAGATACGCAGTATTTT
CDR3: CASSLRGLSTDTQYF
D: NA
V: TRBV7-2
J: TRBJ2-3
size: NA

DNA: TGTGCCACCAGCAGAGAAAAAGCCCCGTCGGCGCAGTTCTTC
CDR3: CATSREKAPSAQFF
D: NA
V: TRBV15
J: TRBJ2-1
size: few

DNA: TGCAGTGCTCCCTTACTAGCGGGAGGGGATACGCAGTATTTT
CDR3: CSAPLLAGGDTQYF
D: TRBD2
V: TRBV20-1
J: TRBJ2-3
size: few

DNA: TGTGCCAGTAGTATTCTAGCGGGAGCTCTGTACAATGAGCAGTTCTTC
CDR3: CASSILAGALYNEQFF
D: TRBD2
V: TRBV19
J: TRBJ2-1
size: NA

DNA: TGTGCCAGCAAAGGTGTACTAAACACAGATACGCAGTATTTT
CDR3: CASKGVLNTDTQYF
D: NA
V: TRBV7-9
J: TRBJ2-3
size: many

DNA: TGTGCCAGCAGCTCACAGGGGGAAAGTCAGCCCCAGCATTTT
CDR3: CASSSQGESQPQHF
D: TRBD1
V: TRBV9
J: TRBJ1-5
size: NA

DNA: TGTGCCAGCAGCCCCTCAAGGGTAGCGGACTTATCCTACGAGCAGTACTTC
CDR3: CASSPSRVADLSYEQYF
D: NA
V: TRBV11-2
J: TRBJ2-7
size: many

DNA: TGTGCCAGCAGCTTAGACAGCGGACCCTACAATGAGCAGTTCTTC
CDR3: CASSLDSGPYNEQFF
D: NA
V: TRBV11-2
J: TRBJ2-1
size: NA

DNA: TGCAGTGCTAGAGATCCCGGACAGGGACCGAGTGGCACTGAAGCTTTCTTT
CDR3: CSARDPGQGPSGTEAFF
D: TRBD1
V: TRBV20-1
J: TRBJ1-1
size: NA

DNA: TGTGCCAGCAGCCCTCACAACCGCGCTAGCGCTAACGGGGAGCTGTTTTTT
CDR3: CASSPHNRASANGELFF
D: NA
V: TRBV9
J: TRBJ2-2
size: NA

DNA: TGTGCCAGCAGTTACTCGCTGACTAGCTTCGGGCTCACTGAGCAGTTCTTC
CDR3: CASSYSLTSFGLTEQFF
D: TRBD2
V: TRBV6-2/TRBV6-3
J: TRBJ2-1
size: NA

DNA: TGTGCCAGCACTCGAACCCCGACAGGGCGCCCCCAGCATTTT
CDR3: CASTRTPTGRPQHF
D: TRBD1
V: TRBV2
J: TRBJ1-5
size: NA